This record covers a single TCR beta chain. Antigen: not known. These data come from a study of cytomegalovirus exposure and HLA in healthy donors. At the level of the study: Inside one of the first data releases sat about 85 million unique TCRs taken from HLA-typed donors. Points from the study as a whole: The study designated roughly 150 TCR beta chains cytomegalovirus-associated.

The V end lost 6 bases, the J end lost 7 bases, and 4 bases lay between the germline ends. The CDR3 sequence is 11 residues long. Germline V CDR1 and CDR2: MNHNS, SASEGT. The PCR ran on 60 Vbeta and 13 Jbeta primers. This table comes from immunoSEQ multiplex PCR, and its TCRdb copy is limited to in-frame clones, with some not included. This table has roughly 160,000 clones, roughly 75% appearing once. This TCR was recovered from a female donor in good health and CMV-seronegative. The source material was PBMCs. The chain carries TRBV6-1 and TRBJ1-6; D is unclear. CDR3 sequence reads: CASSANSPLHF. The CDR3 bases are TGTGCCAGCAGCGCGAATTCACCCCTCCACTTT.